These 21 T cell receptor beta chains were sequenced from one sample in a study of tumor and adjacent non-tumor tissue in lung cancer. Three rounds of nested PCR, following a modified ARM-PCR protocol, produced the TCRbeta library. TCRdb passed the multiplex PCR reads through MiXCR, listing each CDR3 protein once. The sample has tens of thousands of distinct CDR3 sequences; about 70% are singletons. The template was RNA from unsorted bulk tissue. The sample was lung tumor tissue. These TCRs come from a man aged 60-69 years with non-small cell lung cancer.

In its sample, this clonotype was seen a few times. The chain employs TRBV29-1 and TRBJ2-5; no firm D call. Trimming shortened V by 3 bases and J by 5 bases, and 4 bases separated the two germline ends. CDR1 and CDR2 (germline): SQVTM, ANQGSEA. The CDR3 covers 10 residues. This CDR3 reads CSVEVETQYF. The CDR3 DNA reads TGCAGCGTTGAGGTGGAGACCCAGTACTTC.

On this clonotype: A much larger clone lies one base from this, so it may be a read error. This chain connects TRBV7-2 to TRBJ1-2; no definite D call. Germline CDR1 reads SGHTA; CDR2 reads FQGNSA. This CDR3 is 15 amino acids long. V gave up 6 bases and J gave up 7 bases, with 21 bases separating them. CDR3 DNA sequence: TGTGCCAGCAGATCTGGGGTCCCGCCACGTTTTGGCTACACCTTC. Its translation is CASRSGVPPRFGYTF.

The chain joins TRBV11-2 to TRBJ2-1, with D tentatively TRBD2 (7 bases). Germline loops: CDR1 SGHAT, CDR2 FQNNGV. Trimming removed 6 bases at V and 16 bases at J, with 16 bases between. The CDR3 loop spans 11 amino acids. The CDR3 sequence: CASREGEGQFF. CDR3 coding DNA: TGTGCCAGCAGGGAGGGGGAGGGACAATTCTTC.

In its sample, this clonotype was seen many times. In nucleotides, the CDR3 is TGTGCCAGCAGTTCGATTGACAGAGTCGGTACTGAAGCTTTCTTT. It yields the protein CASSSIDRVGTEAFF. The rearrangement uses TRBV27 and TRBJ1-1; D may be TRBD1 (5 bases). Germline V gene data show CDR1 as MNHEY and CDR2 as SMNVEV (reference sequence). The ends were cut back, 4 bases at V and 5 bases at J, with 17 bases in the middle. This CDR3 contains 15 residues.

This clonotype appeared many times. The gene calls are TRBV5-1 and TRBJ2-2; D is ambiguous. V lost 3 bases and J 5 bases, leaving 11 bases between the germline ends. CDR1 is SGHRS and CDR2 is YFSETQ in the germline V gene. The CDR3 runs to 14 residues. CDR3 coding DNA: TGCGCCAGCAGCTCCGGGCGGCCAACCGGGGAGCTGTTTTTT. It specifies CASSSGRPTGELFF.

As to this clonotype: Just one base apart from a much larger clone, this may be a read error. The CDR3 nucleotides are TGTGCCAGCAGCTTAGACAGCAGCTCCTACAAGCAGTACTTC. It translates to CASSLDSSSYKQYF. The J gene is TRBJ2-7, the V gene TRBV7-2, with D unresolved. Germline CDR1 is SGHTA and CDR2 is FQGNSA. CDR3 size: 14 residues. Full variable domain (outside the CDR3, taken from reference TRBV7-2 and TRBJ2-7): GAGVSQSPSNKVTEKGKDVELRCDPISGHTALYWYRQSLGQGLEFLIYFQGNSAPDKSGLPSDRFSAERTGGSVSTLTIQRTQQEDSAVYLCASSLDSSSYKQYFGPGTRLTVT.

The CDR3 sequence is CASSLAFNEQFF. Written as DNA, the CDR3 is TGTGCCAGCAGCTTAGCCTTCAATGAGCAGTTCTTC. The chain joins TRBV11-2 to TRBJ2-1; D call uncertain. Germline V lookup: CDR1 SGHAT, CDR2 FQNNGV. Trimming shortened V by 1 base and J by 6 bases, and 4 bases separated the two germline ends. CDR3 size: 12 residues.

The count of this clonotype is one. At one end the junction does not follow the germline gene, possibly because of a read error. The V gene is TRBV29-1, the J gene TRBJ2-1; no definite D call. The CDR3 covers 15 residues. The germline V gene has CDR1 SQVTM and CDR2 ANQGSEA. CDR3 sequence reads: CSVECKHSSYNEHFF. The CDR3 nucleotides read TGCAGCGTTGAATGTAAACACAGTTCCTACAATGAGCACTTCTTC.

The V call is TRBV12-5, the J call TRBJ2-1, with D possibly matching TRBD1 (6 bases). V lost 0 bases, J lost 8 bases, and 17 bases lay in between. This CDR3 comprises 16 residues. Germline V gene data show CDR1 as LGHNT and CDR2 as FRNRAP. CDR3 coding DNA: TGTGCTAGTGGTTTGGTACAGGGACATGCTACCGATGAGCAGTTCTTC. Translation gives CASGLVQGHATDEQFF.

With respect to this clonotype: One end of the junction varies from germline; a read error may be responsible. The chain uses TRBV11-1 and TRBJ2-2; perhaps D is TRBD1 or TRBD2 (5 bases each). Germline V gene lookup returns CDR1 SGHAT and CDR2 FQDESV (reference sequence). The CDR3 covers 15 residues. CDR3 protein: CASTSGRVNTRELLF. The CDR3 nucleotides are TGTGCCAGCACATCCGGTAGGGTGAACACCAGGGAGCTGTTGTTT.

Comment on this clonotype: An end of the junction differs from the germline gene, which may be a read error. The rearrangement uses TRBV20-1 and TRBJ2-5; D is perhaps TRBD2 (6 bases). This CDR3 is 11 amino acids long. Germline CDR1 and CDR2: DFQATT and SNEGSKA (reference sequence). CDR3 loop: CSASGGETQYF. As DNA, the CDR3 is TGCAGTGCTAGCGGGGGAGAGACTCAGTACTTC.

Turning to this clonotype: One end of the junction does not line up with germline, which may come from a read error. The genes are TRBV11-2 and TRBJ1-2, with D possibly matching TRBD1 (5 bases). The germline V gene has CDR1 SGHAT and CDR2 FQNNGV. The CDR3 has 13 residues. The CDR3 sequence is CASGLLRKTGYNF. In nucleotides, the CDR3 is TGTGCCAGCGGTTTATTGAGAAAAACAGGCTACAACTTC.

As concerns this clonotype: The final CDR3 position lacks the conserved phenylalanine or tryptophan, pointing to a likely read error. The J gene is TRBJ2-5, the V gene TRBV6-2 or TRBV6-3; D possibly corresponds to TRBD2 (6 bases). Between the trimmed V and J ends, which lost 7 bases and 5 bases, there was a span of 17 bases. The CDR3 sequence is 14 residues long. The germline V gene has CDR1 MNHEY and CDR2 SVGEGT. The DNA for the CDR3 is TGTGCCAGCACCCCCCCCCTAGCGAGCGAGACCCAGTACTTA. Protein product: CASTPPLASETQYL.

Notes on this clonotype: The CDR3 does not close with the conserved phenylalanine or tryptophan, likely indicating a read error. V and J are TRBV4-1 and TRBJ1-1, with 9 bases lining up with TRBD1. The CDR3 contains 16 residues. Trimming took 5 bases from V and 2 from J; bases not matched to a gene: 9. The V gene's germline CDR1 is MGHRA and CDR2 YSYEKL. CDR3 in amino acids: CASSTPGQGPNTEAFL. CDR3 DNA: TGCGCCAGCAGCACACCGGGACAGGGCCCAAACACTGAAGCTTTCCTT.

The rearrangement joins TRBV12-3 or TRBV12-4 to TRBJ2-5; D is unclear. The CDR3 sequence is 16 residues long. Trimming took 4 bases from V and 3 from J, leaving 18 bases between them. CDR3 in DNA: TGTGCCAGCAGTTACTCATACGACGACCTGAAAGAGACCCAGTACTTC. This codes for CASSYSYDDLKETQYF.

This clonotype occurred once. A much bigger clone sits one base away, suggesting this may be a read error. This chain joins TRBV20-1 and TRBJ2-1; 14 bases fit TRBD2. The CDR3 consists of 20 residues. V dropped 1 base and J dropped 9; count of bases not matched to a gene: 20. Germline CDR1 is DFQATT and CDR2 is SNEGSKA (reference sequence). The CDR3 loop reads CSARARGGLAGGKSSSEQFF. Here the CDR3 DNA reads TGCAGTGCTAGAGCTAGGGGAGGACTAGCGGGAGGTAAGAGTTCGAGTGAGCAGTTCTTC.

This clonotype has just a few counts. Being one base from a much bigger clone, this may be a read error. The rearrangement joins TRBV14 to TRBJ1-6; 8 bases line up with TRBD1. The length of the CDR3 is 13 residues. The germline gives CDR1 SGHDN, CDR2 FVKESK. The CDR3 DNA is TGTGCCAGCAGGGGGACAGGTCGTTCACCCCTCCGCTTT. Translated, it gives CASRGTGRSPLRF.

Details on this clonotype: Just one base apart from a much larger clone, this may be a read error. The chain is built from TRBV5-1 and TRBJ2-3, with D unresolved. This CDR3 comprises 14 residues. Trimming took off 3 bases at V and 3 bases at J, with 11 bases between the two ends. Germline lookup yields CDR1 SGHRS and CDR2 YFSETQ. CDR3 loop: CASSWLSVTDTQYF. CDR3 in DNA: TGCGCCAGCAGCTGGTTGTCAGTTACAGATACGCAGTATTTT.

There are many counts of this clonotype. V and J are TRBV20-1 and TRBJ2-5; a possible D gene is TRBD1 (6 bases). CDR1 is DFQATT and CDR2 is SNEGSKA in the germline V gene (reference sequence). V gave up 6 bases and J gave up 0 bases, with 8 bases separating them. The CDR3 covers 12 residues. The CDR3 is CSAGDNQETQYF. DNA of the CDR3: TGCAGTGCAGGGGACAACCAAGAGACCCAGTACTTC.

This chain connects TRBV6-1 to TRBJ2-7; TRBD2 aligns across 7 bases. The CDR3 has 13 residues. Germline CDR1 MNHNS, CDR2 SASEGT. J was trimmed by 4 bases and V by 10 bases; bases with no gene match: 10. CDR3 loop: CAIAGEGAYEQYF. The CDR3 DNA is TGTGCCATTGCGGGAGAGGGAGCGTACGAGCAGTACTTC.

The J gene is TRBJ2-2, the V gene TRBV5-1; TRBD2 might be the D (5 bases). The V gene's germline CDR1 is SGHRS and CDR2 YFSETQ. Trimming took off 1 base at V and 2 bases at J, with 6 bases between the two ends. There are 14 residues in the CDR3. CDR3: CASSLPGNTGELFF. The DNA for the CDR3 is TGCGCCAGCAGCTTGCCGGGAAACACCGGGGAGCTGTTTTTT.